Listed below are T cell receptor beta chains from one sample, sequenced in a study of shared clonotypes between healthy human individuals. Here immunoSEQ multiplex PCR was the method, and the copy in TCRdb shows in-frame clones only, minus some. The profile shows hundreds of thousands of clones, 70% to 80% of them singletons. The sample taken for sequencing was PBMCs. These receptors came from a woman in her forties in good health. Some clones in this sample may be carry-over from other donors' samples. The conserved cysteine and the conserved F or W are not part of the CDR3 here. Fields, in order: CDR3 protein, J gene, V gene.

ASSLGGTSGFYEQY | TRBJ2-7 | TRBV11-2
ASSLFMTGHHEKLF | TRBJ1-4 | TRBV28
ASIRRGNGYGYT | TRBJ1-2 | TRBV5-8
ASSHRDSNQPQH | TRBJ1-5 | TRBV9
ASSLGPPQEERNTIY | TRBJ1-3 | TRBV7-2
ASSLGADTYEQY | NA | TRBV7-2
ASRDLRNPPPRNTIY | TRBJ1-3 | TRBV7-9
ASSSGTGTAPYGYT | TRBJ1-2 | TRBV28
ASSPPGSLREKLF | TRBJ1-4 | TRBV18
ASSSGTGLEKLF | TRBJ1-4 | TRBV5-1
ASSGGAGFQETQY | TRBJ2-5 | TRBV2
ASPEAGKTRQVPYEQY | TRBJ2-7 | TRBV9
ASSLLGNQETQY | TRBJ2-5 | TRBV7-7
ASSDRTASNQPQH | TRBJ1-5 | TRBV19
ASFGAGTDTQY | TRBJ2-3 | TRBV6-5
ATSRDLTGQETQY | TRBJ2-5 | TRBV15
ASSTTSGNHYNEQF | TRBJ2-1 | TRBV9
ASSSASEAYNEQF | TRBJ2-1 | TRBV6-5
ASSLGFRGATNQPQH | TRBJ1-5 | TRBV11-1
ASSTPAGGQETQY | TRBJ2-5 | TRBV28
ASSYDRAYQPQH | TRBJ1-5 | TRBV7-2
AISGGTGTYEQY | TRBJ2-7 | TRBV10-3
ASSVLAGGPDEQY | TRBJ2-7 | TRBV6-1
ASSSGGDYGYT | TRBJ1-2 | TRBV7-6
ASNDREGPQH | TRBJ1-5 | TRBV19
ASSSGQGDYEQY | TRBJ2-7 | TRBV5-1
ASSAVTPDYGYT | TRBJ1-2 | TRBV2
ASSRQGPGNTIY | TRBJ1-3 | TRBV2
ASSYPGSYNEQF | TRBJ2-1 | TRBV5-5
ASSKYQGIKNIQY | TRBJ2-4 | TRBV19
ASSYYFSNQPQH | TRBJ1-5 | TRBV6-6
ASSLTVNTEAF | TRBJ1-1 | TRBV11-3
ASSLAGGPVGYEQY | TRBJ2-7 | TRBV18
ASKDERGLRFEQF | TRBJ2-1 | TRBV25-1
ASSHSPLAEPQETQY | TRBJ2-5 | TRBV19
ASSLTDRVY | TRBJ2-7 | TRBV5-8
ASSQTGDEQY | TRBJ2-7 | TRBV27
ASSPRGLGEKLF | TRBJ1-4 | TRBV7-9
ASSYSGLRNTEAF | TRBJ1-1 | TRBV6-5
ASSFLLDTSSDGYT | TRBJ1-2 | TRBV18
ASSLAGTNEKLF | TRBJ1-4 | TRBV28
ASSVAVRTGSHEQY | TRBJ2-7 | TRBV9
ASSASGVAFQETQY | TRBJ2-5 | TRBV5-1
ASSVGAGTYEQY | TRBJ2-7 | TRBV9
ASSPRTEWNYGYT | TRBJ1-2 | TRBV6-1
ASSLSPVNYGYT | TRBJ1-2 | TRBV7-6
ASSELEEQF | TRBJ2-1 | TRBV2
SVNPTDTQY | TRBJ2-3 | TRBV29-1
ASSVAISGGPSYNEQF | TRBJ2-1 | TRBV9
ASSLTTTTDTQY | TRBJ2-3 | TRBV7-8
ASSRGTSGSNEQF | TRBJ2-1 | TRBV6-5
SVESSSFGEQY | TRBJ2-7 | TRBV29-1
ASSSSGRSSYEQY | TRBJ2-7 | TRBV7-6
ASVLRGTNQPQH | TRBJ1-5 | TRBV19
ASSPDRAVGQPQH | TRBJ1-5 | TRBV28
ASSQDRMRNSPLH | TRBJ1-6 | TRBV4-1
ASSISGYQETQY | TRBJ2-5 | TRBV19
ASSEIGTGELF | TRBJ2-2 | TRBV2